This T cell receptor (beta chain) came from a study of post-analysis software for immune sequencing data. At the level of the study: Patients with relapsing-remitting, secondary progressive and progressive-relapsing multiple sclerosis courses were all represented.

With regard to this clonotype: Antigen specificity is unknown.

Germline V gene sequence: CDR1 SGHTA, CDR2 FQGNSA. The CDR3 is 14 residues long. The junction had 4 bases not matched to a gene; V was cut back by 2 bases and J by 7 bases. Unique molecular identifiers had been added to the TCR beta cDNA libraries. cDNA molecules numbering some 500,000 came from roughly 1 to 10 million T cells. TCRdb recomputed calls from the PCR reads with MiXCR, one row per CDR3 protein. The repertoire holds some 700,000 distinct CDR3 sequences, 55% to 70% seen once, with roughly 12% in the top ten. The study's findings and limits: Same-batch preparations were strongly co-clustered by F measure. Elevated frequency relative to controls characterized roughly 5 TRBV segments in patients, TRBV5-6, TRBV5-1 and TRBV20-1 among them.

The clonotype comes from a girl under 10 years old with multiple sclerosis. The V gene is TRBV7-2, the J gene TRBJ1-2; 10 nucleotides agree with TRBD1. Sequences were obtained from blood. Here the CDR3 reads CASSLRQGASGYTF. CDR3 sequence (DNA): TGTGCCAGCAGCTTAAGACAGGGGGCGAGTGGCTACACCTTC.